This T cell receptor (beta chain) is from a study of blood T cell repertoires in COVID-19. Trimming removed 0 bases from V and 3 bases from J, with 12 bases in between. The CDR3 is made up of 15 amino acids. CDR1 SGHRS and CDR2 YFSETQ come from the germline V gene. The table came from immunoSEQ multiplex PCR; TCRdb's copy has only in-frame clones and leaves some out. The sample carries 100,000 to 130,000 clones, about 91% recorded once. The TCR originated in a man aged 45-60 years with active or convalescent COVID-19. The chain is built from TRBV5-1 and TRBJ1-1; D gene ambiguous. Sequencing used peripheral blood. CDR3 nucleotide sequence: TGCGCCAGCAGCTTGGGTCCGGACTTCGACACTGAAGCTTTCTTT. Its translation is CASSLGPDFDTEAFF.